This T cell receptor (beta chain) was obtained from a study of cytomegalovirus exposure and HLA in healthy donors. PCR used 60 Vbeta primers and 13 Jbeta primers. Authors' data handling: Later reanalysis found approximately 76 million unique TCR beta chains, roughly 10 million of them shared. The repertoire was sequenced with immunoSEQ multiplex PCR; TCRdb's copy has only in-frame clones and lacks some. That table is the source of V, J and clone size, and D and trimming were worked out from the DNA. The repertoire holds 200,000 or so clones, with approximately 80% as singletons. The donors comprised healthy bone marrow donors. Study-wide findings and caveats: As confirmed in vitro, a few CMV-associated chains were specific for CMV antigens. The study designated over 150 TCR beta chains cytomegalovirus-associated.

Germline CDR1 reads LGHNA; CDR2 reads YSLEER. The CDR3 sequence is 15 residues long. This clone was recorded only once. What it binds is unknown. The sequencing input was PBMCs. This clonotype was sampled from a boy aged 2-9 years in good health and CMV-seronegative. The chain employs TRBV4-3 and TRBJ2-5; 9 bases are a match to TRBD1. The last part of the DNA fits TRBJ2-7 better; the J call may be wrong. The CDR3 DNA sequence: TGCGCCAGCAGCCATAACAGGGGGCATACCTACGAGCAGTACTTC. As protein: CASSHNRGHTYEQYF.